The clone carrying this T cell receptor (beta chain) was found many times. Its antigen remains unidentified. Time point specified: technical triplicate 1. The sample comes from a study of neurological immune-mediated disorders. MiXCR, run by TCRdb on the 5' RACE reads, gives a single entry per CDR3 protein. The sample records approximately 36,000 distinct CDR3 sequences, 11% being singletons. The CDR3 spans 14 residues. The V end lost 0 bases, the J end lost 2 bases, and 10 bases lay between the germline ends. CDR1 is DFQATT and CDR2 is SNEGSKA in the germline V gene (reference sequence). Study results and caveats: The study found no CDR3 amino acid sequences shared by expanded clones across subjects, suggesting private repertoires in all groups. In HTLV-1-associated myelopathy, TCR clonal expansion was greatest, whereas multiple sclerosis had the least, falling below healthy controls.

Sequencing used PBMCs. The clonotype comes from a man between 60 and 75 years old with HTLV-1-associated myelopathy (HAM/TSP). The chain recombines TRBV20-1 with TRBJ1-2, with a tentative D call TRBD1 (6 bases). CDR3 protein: CSARDMGGNYGYTF. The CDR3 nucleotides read TGCAGTGCTAGAGATATGGGGGGCAACTATGGCTACACCTTC.